Sequencing of this TCR beta chain was carried out in a study of blood T cell repertoires in COVID-19. Overall study context: Sample material is recorded as cDNA or gDNA derived from T cells, B-cell-depleted T cells, or PBMCs.

Authors' data handling: Reference gene primers were amplified, and this amplification served to estimate nucleated cell counts. Sequencing used immunoSEQ multiplex PCR; TCRdb keeps in-frame clones, though not all of them. The D gene and trimming were derived from the DNA, and the V and J assignments and clone size from that table. Among approximately 240,000 clones listed, 84% were seen once. V was clipped by 6 bases and J by 3 bases, with 5 bases between them. The CDR3 totals 10 residues. Germline CDR1 and CDR2: DFQATT and SNEGSKA (reference sequence). The chain combines TRBV20-1 with TRBJ1-1; no clear D gene. Sequenced sample: peripheral blood. The sequence came from a man in his fifties with acute or convalescent COVID-19. The CDR3 DNA reads TGCAGTGCCGTAGACACTGAAGCTTTCTTT. Amino acid sequence: CSAVDTEAFF.